The 26 T cell receptor beta chains below all came from one sample that was sequenced in a study of monozygotic twins with inflammatory bowel disease. TCRdb reprocessed the 5' RACE reads and reports one entry per CDR3 protein, with no DNA. This repertoire comprises 300,000 to 350,000 distinct CDR3 sequences; its ten largest clones make up 2%. Sequencing was performed on blood. The receptor source for this set is a human donor with ulcerative colitis or Crohn's disease, or a healthy co-twin of an affected twin (not recorded which).

The V and J genes are TRBV7-2 and TRBJ1-1; the D call from TCRdb, TRBD1, cannot be confirmed without DNA. The length of the CDR3 is 16 residues. Germline CDR1 and CDR2: SGHTA and FQGNSA. The CDR3 reads CASSSDRPQVNTEAFF.

This chain joins TRBV12-3 or TRBV12-4 and TRBJ2-1; TCRdb's D call of TRBD1 is untestable without DNA. CDR3 size: 16 residues. CDR3 in amino acids: CASSSGTGPFYNEQFF.

The rearrangement uses TRBV5-1 and TRBJ1-2; with no DNA, the TCRdb D assignment of TRBD1 cannot be verified. The CDR3 consists of 13 residues. From germline, CDR1 is SGHRS and CDR2 YFSETQ. The CDR3 region is CASSSQGVTGYTF. Full variable domain (remainder filled in from reference TRBV5-1 and TRBJ1-2): KAGVTQTPRYLIKTRGQQVTLSCSPISGHRSVSWYQQTPGQGLQFLFEYFSETQRNKGNFPGRFSGRQFSNSRSEMNVSTLELGDSALYLCASSSQGVTGYTFGSGTRLTVV.

J is TRBJ2-6 and V is TRBV19. From germline, CDR1 is LNHDA and CDR2 SQIVND (reference sequence). This CDR3 region has 16 residues. The chain's CDR3 is CASKGRPYSGANVLTF.

V usage is TRBV5-1 and J usage is TRBJ2-2; TCRdb lists TRBD1, though no DNA is available to test this call. CDR1 is SGHRS and CDR2 is YFSETQ in the germline V gene. The CDR3 length is 15 residues. The CDR3 sequence: CASNRDNANTGELFF.

This sequence joins TRBV4-1 and TRBJ1-2; TCRdb outputs TRBD1, but without DNA this stays unchecked. The V gene's germline CDR1 is MGHRA and CDR2 YSYEKL. The CDR3 contains 15 residues. CDR3 region: CASSQEIGADYGYTF.

The chain links TRBV5-1 to TRBJ2-7; as DNA is missing, the TRBD1 call by TCRdb cannot be tested. Per germline, CDR1 SGHRS and CDR2 YFSETQ. The CDR3 has 16 amino acids. CDR3 residues: CASSLGVPSRGYEQYF.

This chain uses TRBV4-1 with TRBJ2-5; lacking DNA, the TRBD1 call made by TCRdb goes unchecked. The germline gives CDR1 MGHRA, CDR2 YSYEKL. This CDR3 comprises 16 residues. The CDR3 here is CASSQGGTGLQETQYF.

This rearrangement joins TRBV19 to TRBJ2-3; the D gene TCRdb calls, TRBD1, cannot be checked with no DNA. Germline CDR1 reads LNHDA; CDR2 reads SQIVND (reference sequence). The CDR3 length is 15 residues. The CDR3 region is CASSEGQGATDTQYF.

This chain links TRBV15 with TRBJ2-1; as DNA is missing, the TRBD2 call by TCRdb cannot be tested. Germline V gives CDR1 LNHNV, CDR2 YYDKDF (reference sequence). The CDR3 extends over 15 amino acids. CDR3 residues: CATSRGTSTSNEQFF.

This rearrangement joins TRBV18 to TRBJ2-2; TCRdb's D call of TRBD1 is untestable without DNA. This CDR3 comprises 18 residues. Germline CDR1 is KGHSH and CDR2 is LQKENI. The chain's CDR3 is CASSPTPAGPSNTGELFF.

The rearrangement links TRBV9 to TRBJ1-5; the D gene TCRdb calls, TRBD1, cannot be checked with no DNA. This CDR3 region has 16 residues. Germline V gene data show CDR1 as SGDLS and CDR2 as YYNGEE. The CDR3 loop is CASSPPRPKGHQPQHF.

The J gene is TRBJ1-5, the V gene TRBV28. CDR3 size: 12 residues. Germline CDR1 and CDR2: MDHEN and SYDVKM. CDR3 region: CASSLAAQPQHF.

The J gene is TRBJ2-1, the V gene TRBV29-1; checking the TCRdb D call of TRBD1 is not possible without DNA. The CDR3 has 16 residues. Germline lookup yields CDR1 SQVTM and CDR2 ANQGSEA. This CDR3 is CSVGYGIYRGDNEQFF.

The chain recombines TRBV5-1 with TRBJ2-2. CDR1 and CDR2 (germline): SGHRS, YFSETQ. The CDR3 contains 15 residues. CDR3 amino acids: CASSLDGANTGELFF. The complete variable domain, with remaining parts taken from reference TRBV5-1 and TRBJ2-2, reads KAGVTQTPRYLIKTRGQQVTLSCSPISGHRSVSWYQQTPGQGLQFLFEYFSETQRNKGNFPGRFSGRQFSNSRSEMNVSTLELGDSALYLCASSLDGANTGELFFGEGSRLTVL.

The genes are TRBV12-3 or TRBV12-4 and TRBJ2-7; as DNA is missing, the TRBD2 call by TCRdb cannot be tested. This CDR3 has 17 residues. The CDR3 sequence is CASSLSTPGSSFCEQYF.

This chain links TRBV6-6 with TRBJ2-3. This CDR3 is built from 13 residues. The germline V gene encodes CDR1 MNHNY and CDR2 SVGAGI (reference sequence). CDR3 in amino acids: CASSYPKPDTQYF.

The V and J genes are TRBV12-3 or TRBV12-4 and TRBJ2-1. The CDR3 has 15 residues. This chain's CDR3 is CASSFTQSGYNEQFF.

This chain joins TRBV5-1 and TRBJ1-5; the TRBD1 assignment by TCRdb is unverifiable without DNA. This CDR3 spans 12 amino acids. The germline V gene encodes CDR1 SGHRS and CDR2 YFSETQ. CDR3 region: CASSLEGRTWHF.

The chain carries TRBV11-3 and TRBJ2-1; as DNA is missing, the TRBD2 call by TCRdb cannot be tested. CDR1 and CDR2 from the germline V gene are SGHNT and YENEEA. The CDR3 contains 16 residues. CDR3 sequence reads: CASSSREHGSYNEQFF.

This chain links TRBV7-9 with TRBJ1-5. Germline-derived CDR1 and CDR2 are SEHNR and FQNEAQ (reference sequence). This CDR3 has 13 residues. The CDR3 sequence is CASSFGLAGVQHF.

The chain recombines TRBV6-1 with TRBJ1-6; TCRdb reports TRBD1, a call that lacks DNA to check it against. The germline gives CDR1 MNHNS, CDR2 SASEGT. The length of the CDR3 is 14 residues. CDR3 protein: CASRGTGGVSPLHF.

V and J are TRBV12-3 or TRBV12-4 and TRBJ2-5; no DNA is available, so the TRBD1 call from TCRdb remains unchecked. The CDR3 extends over 13 amino acids. The chain's CDR3 is CASSLGTRETQYF.

The chain carries TRBV3-1 and TRBJ2-3; TCRdb returns TRBD2, unconfirmable since there is no DNA. Germline CDR1 reads LGHDT; CDR2 reads YNNKEL (reference sequence). The CDR3 loop spans 15 amino acids. CDR3: CASSQDKRERDTQYF.

The rearrangement joins TRBV10-3 to TRBJ2-5; TCRdb calls TRBD1, which cannot be checked without DNA. The CDR3 contains 13 residues. Germline V lookup: CDR1 ENHRY, CDR2 SYGVKD. The CDR3 region is CAIGSGAGETQYF.

V usage is TRBV28 and J usage is TRBJ2-1; TCRdb calls TRBD2, which cannot be checked without DNA. The CDR3 spans 15 residues. Per germline, CDR1 MDHEN and CDR2 SYDVKM. CDR3 amino acids: CASSYRTSRYNEQFF.